Sequencing of this TCR beta chain was carried out in a study of blood T cells in healthy people across ages (dated by TCRdb to the mid-2010s). Study-level background: In model experiments, roughly one uniquely barcoded TCR beta cDNA molecule per two T cells was captured by template switching. Using deep sequencing normalized with unique cDNA molecular identifiers, the study measured how TCR beta repertoire diversity changes with age. Four age groups were formed from the donors: young (average around 15 years), middle-aged (around 39), aged (roughly 59) and long-lived (less than 85). Donors of different ages were randomly distributed across sequencing lanes to avoid experimental bias. For two donors (one aged 18 to 30 and one aged 80 or older), the study analyzed two additional independent replicas of 1 million unique cDNA reads from the same blood draw. The research as a whole found: The percentage of naive T cells measured by flow cytometry correlated strongly with observed TCR beta diversity. Compared with the aged group, the long-lived group had more naive CD4+ T cells, fewer expanded clones and increased TCR diversity, a pattern suggesting age selection. As age increased, observed TCR beta diversity per million T cells dropped in a roughly linear way, and a significant reduction was already evident by age 40. The CMV infection status of donors was not known, potentially confounding age-related changes in expanded clonotypes. Estimates of total diversity from one million sequenced T cells were regarded as lower bounds and underestimates. Bulk unsorted PBMC profiling prevented conclusive comparison of naive and antigen-experienced compartments.

The roughly 42 donors, aged roughly 6 to 95 years, were systemically healthy Caucasian individuals from Russia. Each donor gave roughly 9.5 milliliters of peripheral blood, collected into EDTA-treated Vacutainer tubes. Ficoll-Paque density-gradient centrifugation was used to isolate PBMCs, with at least 6.5 million per sample. Total RNA was extracted from PBMCs with Trizol reagent, with at least 6 micrograms obtained per sample. For every donor, flow cytometry on a PBMC aliquot measured the percentage of naive CD45RAhigh/CD27high T cells. There are many counts of this clonotype. The antigen this receptor binds is unknown. Base qualities were left out, and no much larger clone turns up one base away. CDR1 KGHSH and CDR2 LQKENI were looked up in the germline V gene. V and J lose 0 bases and 6 bases, and a span of 21 bases separates them. There are 17 amino acids in the CDR3, from cysteine to phenylalanine inclusive. Only the CDR3 portion is preserved as DNA: 51 bases, with reading frame beginning at the first base.

The library was built by means of 5' RACE. TCRdb shows the sequencer as Illumina HiSeq 2500. A second roughly 7 to 11 cycle PCR used a sample-barcoded 5' primer and a J-beta primer mix. Each TCR beta cDNA molecule received a unique molecular identifier from a template-switch 5' adaptor carrying 12 random nucleotides. Each sample yielded at least 3 million CDR3-containing paired-end reads. All of the RNA was converted into first-strand cDNA using the Mint cDNA synthesis kit, with a TRBC-specific oligonucleotide serving as the primer. Following uracil-DNA glycosylase treatment, a first 18-cycle PCR with universal primers M1SS and BC2_uni_R was performed on all cDNA. The paper's data handling went like this. Each sample was normalized by randomly selecting 1 million high-quality reads, each carrying a distinct molecular identifier. Reads sharing molecular identifiers were discarded rather than binned into consensus sequences. MiTCR, set to a Q25 quality threshold and the strictest error-elimination algorithm, was used for CDR3 identification, clonotype clustering and error correction. A nonparametric unseen species model using Euler transformation provided a lower-bound estimate of total TCR beta diversity. TCRdb applied fastp at Q25 and MiXCR to the public reads, then kept only in-frame beta chains. When rows share a CDR3 protein, they turn into one entry using the most common DNA and genes. Here the V and J calls rest on TCRdb's processing, not on the authors' analysis. For this sample the table gives 500,000 to 700,000 distinct CDR3 sequences, of which under 30% were detected only once. 15% to 19% of the sample is in the top ten clones.

This chain joins TRBV18 to TRBJ2-7, with the D segment identity uncertain. Sequencing was performed on blood. This sequence was found in an elderly woman in good health. The CDR3 amino acid sequence is: CASSPPSSTAKGREQYF. The nucleotide sequence reads TGTGCCAGCTCACCACCGAGTTCCACAGCCAAAGGCCGCGAGCAGTACTTC.